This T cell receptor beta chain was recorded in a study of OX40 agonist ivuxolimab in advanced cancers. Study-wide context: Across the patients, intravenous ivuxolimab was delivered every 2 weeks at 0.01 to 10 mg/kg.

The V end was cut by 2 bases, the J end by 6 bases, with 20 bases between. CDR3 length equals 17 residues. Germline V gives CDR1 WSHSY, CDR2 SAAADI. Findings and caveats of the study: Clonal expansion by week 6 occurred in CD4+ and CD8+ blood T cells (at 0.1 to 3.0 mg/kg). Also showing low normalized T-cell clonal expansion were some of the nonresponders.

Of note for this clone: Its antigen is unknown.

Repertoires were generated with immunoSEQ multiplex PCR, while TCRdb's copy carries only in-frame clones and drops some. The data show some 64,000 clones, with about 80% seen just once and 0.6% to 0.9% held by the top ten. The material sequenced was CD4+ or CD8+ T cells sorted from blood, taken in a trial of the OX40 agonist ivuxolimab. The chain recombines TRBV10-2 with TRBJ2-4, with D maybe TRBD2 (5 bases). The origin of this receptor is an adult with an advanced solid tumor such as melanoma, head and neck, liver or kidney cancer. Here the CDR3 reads CASSEVGSARLGNIQYF. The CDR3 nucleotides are TGCGCCAGCAGTGAGGTTGGTAGCGCGAGACTGGGAAACATTCAGTACTTC.